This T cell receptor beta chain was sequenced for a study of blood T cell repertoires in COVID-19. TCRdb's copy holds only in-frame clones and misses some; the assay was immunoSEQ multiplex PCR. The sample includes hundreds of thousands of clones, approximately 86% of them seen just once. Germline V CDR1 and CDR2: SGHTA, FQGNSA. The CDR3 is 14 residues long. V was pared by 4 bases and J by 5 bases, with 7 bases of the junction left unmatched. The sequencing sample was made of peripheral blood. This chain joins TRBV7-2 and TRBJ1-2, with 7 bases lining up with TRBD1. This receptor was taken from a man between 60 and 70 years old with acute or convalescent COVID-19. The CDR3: CASSSDRVMYGYTF. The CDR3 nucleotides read TGTGCCAGCAGCTCAGACAGGGTTATGTATGGCTACACCTTC.